Below are 21 T cell receptor beta chains sequenced from a single sample in a study of blood T cell repertoires in COVID-19. Sequencing used immunoSEQ multiplex PCR; TCRdb keeps in-frame clones, though not all of them. This table has 350,000 or so clones, around 87% appearing once. Sequencing was carried out using peripheral blood. Receptor source: a woman aged 25 to 39 with COVID-19, enrolled during active disease.

The gene calls are TRBV7-3 and TRBJ2-3; tentative D call: TRBD2 (6 bases). Trimming pared 3 bases from V and 4 bases from J, leaving 11 bases between. CDR3 size: 14 residues. Germline V lookup: CDR1 SGHTA, CDR2 FQGTGA. The CDR3 is CASSFGGDADTQYF. CDR3 sequence (DNA): TGTGCCAGCAGCTTCGGGGGAGACGCAGATACGCAGTATTTT.

This chain connects TRBV28 to TRBJ2-5; 9 positions match TRBD1. This CDR3 region has 14 residues. The ends lost 7 bases at V and 7 bases at J; junction bases unmatched: 10. CDR1 is MDHEN, CDR2 SYDVKM, per germline. CDR3 sequence (DNA): TGTGCCAGCACCATTGGGGGACAGGGAAGGACCCAGTACTTC. This translates into CASTIGGQGRTQYF.

The count of this clone is one. The V gene is TRBV7-9, the J gene TRBJ2-2, with 9 positions matching TRBD1. Unmatched junction bases numbered 9, after V lost 5 bases and J lost 5 bases. CDR3 length: 16 residues. Germline loops: CDR1 SEHNR, CDR2 FQNEAQ (reference sequence). CDR3 DNA sequence: TGTGCCAGCAGCGCCCACAGGGGGCGATGGACCGGGGAGCTGTTTTTT. It specifies CASSAHRGRWTGELFF.

This chain connects TRBV7-2 to TRBJ2-7; TRBD2 is a possible D gene (5 bases). CDR3 length equals 15 residues. CDR1 and CDR2 from the germline V gene are SGHTA and FQGNSA. V was clipped by 5 bases and J by 2 bases, with 16 bases between them. The CDR3 region is CASSQSWTATYEQYF. The CDR3 bases are TGTGCCAGCAGCCAATCTTGGACTGCCACCTACGAGCAGTACTTC.

The chain combines TRBV5-8 with TRBJ2-1; D might be TRBD2 (6 bases). CDR3 length: 15 residues. Trimming cost V 0 bases and J 8 bases, with 15 bases left between them. Germline assignment: CDR1 SGHTS and CDR2 YDEGEE. CDR3: CASSLAGEGWDEQFF. CDR3 nucleotide sequence: TGTGCCAGCAGCTTGGCGGGAGAGGGGTGGGATGAGCAGTTCTTC. Full variable domain (rest looked up from reference TRBV5-8 and TRBJ2-1): EAGVTQSPTHLIKTRGQQATLRCSPISGHTSVYWYQQALGLGLQFLLWYDEGEERNRGNFPPRFSGRQFPNYSSELNVNALELEDSALYLCASSLAGEGWDEQFFGPGTRLTVL.

The gene calls are TRBV7-2 and TRBJ2-1; D may be TRBD1 (7 bases). V lost 4 bases to trimming and J lost 6 bases, with 19 bases between them. The CDR3 covers 16 residues. Germline CDR1 is SGHTA and CDR2 is FQGNSA. CDR3 in DNA: TGTGCCAGCAGCTCCCGTTGGGGGCGGGACAGCAATGAGCAGTTCTTC. It translates to CASSSRWGRDSNEQFF. The full variable domain, completed using reference TRBV7-2 and TRBJ2-1, is GAGVSQSPSNKVTEKGKDVELRCDPISGHTALYWYRQSLGQGLEFLIYFQGNSAPDKSGLPSDRFSAERTGGSVSTLTIQRTQQEDSAVYLCASSSRWGRDSNEQFFGPGTRLTVL.

V is TRBV5-6 and J is TRBJ1-1; a weak D match, TRBD1 (5 bases). There are 13 residues in the CDR3. Germline assignment: CDR1 SGHDT and CDR2 YYEEEE. V was cut by 1 base and J by 5 bases, with 9 bases left in between. The CDR3 is CASSLQGGTEAFF. The CDR3 coding sequence is TGTGCCAGCAGCTTGCAGGGAGGGACTGAAGCTTTCTTT.

A note on this clone: This specimen includes other DNA sequences encoding the same CDR3. This chain connects TRBV19 to TRBJ1-3; D perhaps matches TRBD1 (6 bases). In germline, CDR1 is LNHDA, CDR2 SQIVND (reference sequence). This CDR3 has 13 residues. V dropped 4 bases and J dropped 4 bases, with 8 bases sitting between them. As DNA, the CDR3 is TGTGCCAGTAGTACGGACAGAGGAAACACCATATATTTT. Translation: CASSTDRGNTIYF.

This rearrangement joins TRBV9 to TRBJ1-3, with D maybe TRBD1 (5 bases). The CDR3 loop spans 15 amino acids. V shed 0 bases and J shed 3 bases, with 10 bases lying between them. CDR1 is SGDLS and CDR2 is YYNGEE in the germline V gene. Here the CDR3 DNA reads TGTGCCAGCAGCGTAGGCACAGGTGGTGGAAACACCATATATTTT. It yields the protein CASSVGTGGGNTIYF.

V usage is TRBV6-5 and J usage is TRBJ1-3, with D possibly matching TRBD1 (5 bases). V was pared by 5 bases and J by 8 bases, with 7 bases between. CDR1 MNHEY and CDR2 SVGAGI come from the germline V gene. The CDR3 is 11 residues long. The CDR3 reads CASSRGDTIYF. The CDR3 DNA is TGTGCCAGCAGTCGGGGGGACACCATATATTTT.

The rearrangement uses TRBV27 and TRBJ2-1; TRBD2 is a possible D gene (5 bases). The CDR3 length is 14 residues. Germline lookup yields CDR1 MNHEY and CDR2 SMNVEV (reference sequence). Trimming shortened V by 2 bases and J by 2 bases, and 7 bases separated the two germline ends. The CDR3 region has the DNA TGTGCCAGCAGTTTAGCGAGGGCCTACAATGAGCAGTTCTTC. Translation: CASSLARAYNEQFF.

The chain employs TRBV4-1 and TRBJ2-5, with D unclear. The length of the CDR3 is 12 residues. The germline gives CDR1 MGHRA, CDR2 YSYEKL. V lost 8 bases to trimming and J lost 7 bases, with 14 bases between them. In DNA, the CDR3 is TGCGCCAGCGGAACGGGTTCTGGGACCCAGTACTTC. Its protein is CASGTGSGTQYF.

J is TRBJ2-2 and V is TRBV3-1 (or the pseudogene TRBV3-2); 7 bases are a match to TRBD2. The CDR3 sequence is 16 residues long. Germline V CDR1 and CDR2: LGHDT, YNNKEL (reference sequence). The junction had 10 bases not matched to a gene; V was cut back by 8 bases and J by 1 base. Here the CDR3 reads CASSFGVAGNTGELFF. The CDR3 DNA sequence: TGTGCCAGCTCCTTTGGGGTAGCGGGGAACACCGGGGAGCTGTTTTTT.

The chain combines TRBV12-3 or TRBV12-4 with TRBJ1-4; possible D gene TRBD1, 5 bases. Trimming removed 2 bases from V and 7 bases from J, with 8 bases in between. The CDR3 runs to 13 residues. This CDR3 reads CASSLLGGEKLFF. DNA for the CDR3: TGTGCCAGCAGTTTATTGGGGGGTGAAAAACTGTTTTTT.

Turning to this clone: The junction departs from the called germline gene at one end, perhaps through a read error. V and J are TRBV28 and TRBJ2-2, with TRBD2 matching 7 bases. Per germline, CDR1 MDHEN and CDR2 SYDVKM. The CDR3 is made up of 16 amino acids. The CDR3 here is CASSLGGLPKTGELFF. The CDR3 nucleotides read TGTGCCAGCAGTTTAGGGGGACTACCGAAGACCGGGGAGCTGTTTTTT.

The gene calls are TRBV15 and TRBJ2-1, with a weak D call TRBD2 (5 bases). Germline lookup yields CDR1 LNHNV and CDR2 YYDKDF (reference sequence). V lost 5 bases to trimming and J lost 8 bases, with 13 bases between them. The CDR3 is 13 residues long. For the CDR3, the DNA is TGTGCCACCAGCGGCCCTGGGAGATATGAGCAGTTCTTC. It specifies CATSGPGRYEQFF. Complete variable domain (other parts from reference TRBV15 and TRBJ2-1): DAMVIQNPRYQVTQFGKPVTLSCSQTLNHNVMYWYQQKSSQAPKLLFHYYDKDFNNEADTPDNFQSRRPNTSFCFLDIRSPGLGDTAMYLCATSGPGRYEQFFGPGTRLTVL.

The chain employs TRBV2 and TRBJ1-2; D uncertain. V was shortened by 8 bases and J by 0 bases, with 13 bases between the two germline ends. This CDR3 is built from 14 residues. Germline V gene sequence: CDR1 SNHLY, CDR2 FYNNEI. The CDR3 protein is CASREDAANYGYTF. The DNA for the CDR3 is TGTGCCAGCCGAGAGGATGCCGCTAACTATGGCTACACCTTC.

The rearrangement uses TRBV2 and TRBJ1-2, with D unclear. V dropped 3 bases and J dropped 4 bases, with 9 bases sitting between them. This CDR3 contains 13 residues. Germline CDR1 is SNHLY and CDR2 is FYNNEI. This CDR3 reads CASSDQVAYGYTF. In nucleotides, the CDR3 is TGTGCCAGCAGTGATCAGGTTGCCTATGGCTACACCTTC. Complete variable domain (other parts from reference TRBV2 and TRBJ1-2): EPEVTQTPSHQVTQMGQEVILRCVPISNHLYFYWYRQILGQKVEFLVSFYNNEISEKSEIFDDQFSVERPDGSNFTLKIRSTKLEDSAMYFCASSDQVAYGYTFGSGTRLTVV.

This clone was recorded once. This chain joins TRBV3-1 (or the pseudogene TRBV3-2) and TRBJ2-7; 11 nucleotides match TRBD1. Germline V gives CDR1 LGHDT, CDR2 YNNKEL (reference sequence). The CDR3 spans 15 residues. The trim removed 6 bases at V and 3 bases at J, leaving 7 bases unmatched. Here the CDR3 reads CASRPRDRGFYEQYF. The CDR3 nucleotides read TGTGCCAGCAGACCCCGGGACAGGGGGTTCTACGAGCAGTACTTC.

V usage is TRBV28 and J usage is TRBJ2-4, with TRBD2 matching over 7 bases. Germline assignment: CDR1 MDHEN and CDR2 SYDVKM. The CDR3 spans 19 residues. V was clipped by 4 bases and J by 1 base; unmatched bases: 16. CDR3 bases: TGTGCCAGCAGTTCCCCCGGAGTAGCGGACGGGGGGGCCAAAAACATTCAGTACTTC. Amino acid sequence: CASSSPGVADGGAKNIQYF.

J is TRBJ1-2 and V is TRBV25-1, with D perhaps matching TRBD1 (6 bases). V lost 10 bases and J 5 bases, leaving 17 bases between the germline ends. Germline V CDR1 and CDR2: MGHDK, SYGVNS. The CDR3 loop spans 13 amino acids. Written as DNA, the CDR3 is TGTGCCACCGAACAGGGTCCCGCTTATGGCTACACCTTC. It codes for CATEQGPAYGYTF.